This TCR beta chain was obtained from a study of T cell responses to AZD1222 COVID-19 vaccine. Notes on the study in general: Mostly white British, mostly female donors; authors suggested clonal diversity may be underestimated. Only 5 or 6 AZD1222 recipients were seropositive at baseline. Nearly half of unique spike-specific TCRs reportedly avoided B.1.351 and B.1.1.7 mutated regions.

The germline V and J ends were trimmed by 1 base and 0 bases, with 13 bases remaining between them. CDR1 is LGHDT, CDR2 YNNKEL, per germline (reference sequence). The CDR3 runs 17 residues. About this clone itself: The target antigen is unknown.

Data came from immunoSEQ multiplex PCR; TCRdb stores just in-frame clones and leaves some out. The sample holds 50,000 to 60,000 clones, around 80% seen once. V is TRBV3-1 (or the pseudogene TRBV3-2) and J is TRBJ1-5, with D hard to call. The origin of this receptor is an adult who received the AZD1222 COVID-19 vaccine. Material: peripheral blood, obtained 28 days after the second AZD1222 dose. The CDR3 sequence: CASSQGVVTLSNQPQHF. CDR3 DNA sequence: TGTGCCAGCAGCCAAGGGGTCGTTACCCTTAGCAATCAGCCCCAGCATTTT.